This is a list of T cell receptor beta chains from one sample in a study of blood T cell repertoires in COVID-19. TCRdb's copy holds only in-frame clones and misses some; the assay was immunoSEQ multiplex PCR. The data hold about 260,000 clones, with 83% observed a single time. Specimen: peripheral blood. These receptors came from a woman in her fifties or sixties who had recovered from COVID-19. The CDR3 runs from the conserved cysteine through the conserved F or W. A D gene is named only where the DNA matches it firmly. Clone size is given for some rows only: seen once, a few or many times, or a class if the clone is expanded.

d_call: .; v_call: TRBV7-2; j_call: TRBJ1-6; clone_size: .; cdr3_nt: TGTGCCAGCAGCGCCCACGAAGGGGGAAATAATTCACCCCTCCACTTT; cdr3_aa: CASSAHEGGNNSPLHF
d_call: TRBD1; v_call: TRBV29-1; j_call: TRBJ1-2; clone_size: .; cdr3_nt: TGCAGCGTTGATGGGGGACAGGTCTATGGCTACACCTTC; cdr3_aa: CSVDGGQVYGYTF
d_call: .; v_call: TRBV6-1; j_call: TRBJ2-7; clone_size: .; cdr3_nt: TGTGCCAGCAGTGAAGCGGCATTCTCCTACGAGCAGTACTTC; cdr3_aa: CASSEAAFSYEQYF
d_call: .; v_call: TRBV5-4; j_call: TRBJ2-2; clone_size: once; cdr3_nt: TGTGCCAGCAGCTTGGGGGGGCGTAGCGGGGAGCTGTTTTTT; cdr3_aa: CASSLGGRSGELFF
d_call: .; v_call: TRBV24-1; j_call: TRBJ1-2; clone_size: .; cdr3_nt: TGTGCCACCAGTGATCCGACTCGGGGATCAGTCGGCTACACCTTC; cdr3_aa: CATSDPTRGSVGYTF
d_call: TRBD1; v_call: TRBV14; j_call: TRBJ2-1; clone_size: .; cdr3_nt: TGTGCCAGCAGAGACAGGGGGCCCTCCTACAATGAGCAGTTCTTC; cdr3_aa: CASRDRGPSYNEQFF
d_call: TRBD2; v_call: TRBV4-3; j_call: TRBJ2-1; clone_size: .; cdr3_nt: TGCGCCAGCAGCCAAGGGGGACTAGCGGGCCGCTACAATGAGCAGTTCTTC; cdr3_aa: CASSQGGLAGRYNEQFF
d_call: .; v_call: TRBV12-3/TRBV12-4; j_call: TRBJ1-1; clone_size: .; cdr3_nt: TGTGCCAGCAGTCGCCAGGGGCGAACTGAAGCTTTCTTT; cdr3_aa: CASSRQGRTEAFF
d_call: .; v_call: TRBV28; j_call: TRBJ2-7; clone_size: .; cdr3_nt: TGTGCCAGCAGTTCCATCTCCTACGAGCAGTACTTC; cdr3_aa: CASSSISYEQYF
d_call: TRBD1; v_call: TRBV27; j_call: TRBJ1-2; clone_size: once; cdr3_nt: TGTGCCAGCAGCCGATACTTGGACAGGGGCCATGGCTACACCTTC; cdr3_aa: CASSRYLDRGHGYTF
d_call: .; v_call: TRBV10-1; j_call: TRBJ1-1; clone_size: .; cdr3_nt: TGCGCCAGCAGTGAGGAGGGCGGGGCCCTCCCGAACACTGAAGCTTTCTTT; cdr3_aa: CASSEEGGALPNTEAFF
d_call: .; v_call: TRBV21-1; j_call: TRBJ1-2; clone_size: .; cdr3_nt: TGTGCCAGCAGCACTCCAGGGGGCTATGGCTACACCTTC; cdr3_aa: CASSTPGGYGYTF
d_call: .; v_call: TRBV4-2; j_call: TRBJ2-1; clone_size: .; cdr3_nt: TGTGCCAGCAGCGGGAGTGGATACAATGAGCAGTTCTTC; cdr3_aa: CASSGSGYNEQFF
d_call: TRBD2; v_call: TRBV28; j_call: TRBJ2-1; clone_size: .; cdr3_nt: TGTGCCAGCAGAGCGGGGGACTCCTACAATGAGCAGTTCTTC; cdr3_aa: CASRAGDSYNEQFF
d_call: TRBD1; v_call: TRBV5-1; j_call: TRBJ2-1; clone_size: .; cdr3_nt: TGCGCCAGCACCGTCCAGGGGGCGGGCAATGAGCAGTTCTTC; cdr3_aa: CASTVQGAGNEQFF
d_call: .; v_call: TRBV28; j_call: TRBJ2-7; clone_size: many; cdr3_nt: TGTGCCAGCAGTCCCCTGGGGAGGAGCTCCTACGAGCAGTACTTC; cdr3_aa: CASSPLGRSSYEQYF
d_call: TRBD1; v_call: TRBV28; j_call: TRBJ1-2; clone_size: .; cdr3_nt: TGTGCCAGCAGTTTAAACAGGGGGCTGGGTGGCTACACCTTC; cdr3_aa: CASSLNRGLGGYTF
d_call: TRBD2; v_call: TRBV10-3; j_call: TRBJ2-2; clone_size: .; cdr3_nt: TGTGCCATCAGTGAGGGTAGCGGGAGCGCGAACACCGGGGAGCTGTTTTTT; cdr3_aa: CAISEGSGSANTGELFF
d_call: TRBD1; v_call: TRBV14; j_call: TRBJ2-7; clone_size: .; cdr3_nt: TGTGCCAGCAGCCAATTGGGACAGGGGTACGAGCAGTACTTC; cdr3_aa: CASSQLGQGYEQYF
d_call: TRBD1; v_call: TRBV7-2; j_call: TRBJ2-3; clone_size: once; cdr3_nt: TGTGCCAGCAGCTTATGGGACAGGAGCACAGATACGCAGTATTTT; cdr3_aa: CASSLWDRSTDTQYF
d_call: .; v_call: TRBV4-3; j_call: TRBJ2-5; clone_size: few; cdr3_nt: TGCGCCAGCAGCCAGGACAGCCTCTATGGGACCCAGTACTTC; cdr3_aa: CASSQDSLYGTQYF
d_call: TRBD1; v_call: TRBV7-3; j_call: TRBJ2-3; clone_size: .; cdr3_nt: TGTGCCAGCAGCCCCACCGGGACAGGGGCAGATACGCAGTATTTT; cdr3_aa: CASSPTGTGADTQYF
d_call: .; v_call: TRBV14; j_call: TRBJ1-3; clone_size: many; cdr3_nt: TGTGCCAGCAGCCAAGATTGGGGTCTGCGGGGAGGAAACACCATATATTTT; cdr3_aa: CASSQDWGLRGGNTIYF